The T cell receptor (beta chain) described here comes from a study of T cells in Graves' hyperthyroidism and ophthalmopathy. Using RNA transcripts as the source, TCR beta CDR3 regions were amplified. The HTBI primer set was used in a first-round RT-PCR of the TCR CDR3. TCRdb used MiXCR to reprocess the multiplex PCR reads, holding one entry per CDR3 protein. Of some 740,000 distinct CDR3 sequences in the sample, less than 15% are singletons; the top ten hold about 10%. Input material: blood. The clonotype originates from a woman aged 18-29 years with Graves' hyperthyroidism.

In nucleotides, the CDR3 is TGTGCCAGCAGAGCGGGGCCATACTATGGCTACACCTTC. This encodes CASRAGPYYGYTF. This rearrangement joins TRBV6-1 to TRBJ1-2, with a tentative D call TRBD1 (5 bases). There are 13 residues in the CDR3. V was cut by 6 bases and J by 3 bases, with 11 bases left in between. The V gene's germline CDR1 is MNHNS and CDR2 SASEGT.